Detailed here is one T cell receptor beta chain. Donors were ostensibly healthy at sampling, although undocumented immune exposures were probable. The PCR was carried out with 60 Vbeta primers and 13 Jbeta primers. Using immunoSEQ multiplex PCR, the repertoire was profiled, and TCRdb retains in-frame clones only, with some absent. The table for this sample gives 35,000 or so clones. The sample is drawn from a study of cytomegalovirus exposure and HLA in healthy donors. Germline trimming cut 0 bases from V and 6 bases from J; bases unmatched to any gene: 8. Per the germline V gene, CDR1 is MRHNA and CDR2 is SNTAGT. This CDR3 contains 17 residues.

Specimen: PBMCs. The clonotype originates from a man in his forties in good health and CMV-seropositive. The chain combines TRBV6-4 with TRBJ2-2; TRBD1 matches 9 bases. Here the CDR3 DNA reads TGTGCCAGCAGTGACTCGAGTGGGACAGGGAGTCCCGGGGAGCTGTTTTTT. It is translated as CASSDSSGTGSPGELFF.